Listed below are T cell receptor beta chains from one sample, sequenced in a study of cytomegalovirus exposure and HLA in healthy donors. Clones were sequenced by immunoSEQ multiplex PCR, and TCRdb holds only the in-frame ones, with some missing. The sample has around 200,000 clones, 82% seen once. The material sequenced was PBMCs. These receptors came from a man in his forties in good health and CMV-seropositive. Each CDR3 is given with its conserved first and last residue. A D gene is named only where the DNA matches it firmly. Size values are once, few and many counts, or a class for expanded clones, and some rows have none.

clone size,D gene,V gene,CDR3 length,J gene,CDR3 DNA,CDR3 protein
NA,TRBD1,TRBV7-8,16,TRBJ2-5,TGTGCCAGCAGCTCATCCCATCCTAAAGGACAGGGGGAACGGTACTTC,CASSSSHPKGQGERYF
NA,NA,TRBV6-1,14,TRBJ1-3,TGTGCCAGCAGCGAACAAGGAGGGAGAAACACCATATATTTT,CASSEQGGRNTIYF
NA,TRBD1,TRBV7-8,12,TRBJ2-7,TGTGCCAGCAGCAGGGACAGGGACGAGCAGTACTTC,CASSRDRDEQYF
NA,NA,TRBV5-1,16,TRBJ1-1,TGCGCCAGCAGCCTTGCCGGGGGGATAATGAACACTGAAGCTTTCTTT,CASSLAGGIMNTEAFF
NA,NA,TRBV7-9,17,TRBJ1-1,TGTGCCAGCAGCCCACGACCTTCGGAGGGCATGAACACTGAAGCTTTCTTT,CASSPRPSEGMNTEAFF
NA,NA,TRBV15,16,TRBJ2-1,TGTGCCACCAGCAGATTCTCTAGCTCCTCCTACAATGAGCAGTTCTTC,CATSRFSSSSYNEQFF
NA,NA,TRBV5-1,8,TRBJ2-7,TGCATTCGGGTAGAGCAGTACTTC,CIRVEQYF
NA,NA,TRBV9,17,TRBJ2-1,TGTGCCAGCAGCGCTGGGACTTCCATCGGATCCTACAATGAGCAGTTCTTC,CASSAGTSIGSYNEQFF
NA,NA,TRBV27,13,TRBJ1-2,TGTGCCAGCGGTCGAATCGGTTTCTATGGCTACACCTTC,CASGRIGFYGYTF
NA,TRBD2,TRBV9,16,TRBJ2-5,TGTGCCAGCAGCCCGACTAGCGGGAGGAACCAAGAGACCCAGTACTTC,CASSPTSGRNQETQYF
NA,TRBD2,TRBV6-5,15,TRBJ2-3,TGTGCCAGCAGGCAGGGCGGGAGTTGGTCAGATACGCAGTATTTT,CASRQGGSWSDTQYF
NA,NA,TRBV29-1,11,TRBJ2-5,TGCAGCGTTGAAGCCCCGGAGACCCAGTACTTC,CSVEAPETQYF
few,NA,TRBV28,13,TRBJ2-7,TGTGCCAGCAAGGCGGGATCGTCCTACGAGCAGTACTTC,CASKAGSSYEQYF
NA,NA,TRBV15,17,TRBJ1-2,TGTGCCACCAGCAGAGACTCTGTCGCTCGGGGAAACTATGGCTACACCTTC,CATSRDSVARGNYGYTF
few,NA,TRBV5-1,14,TRBJ1-1,TGCGCCAGCAGCGGGGGAGGAGGGAACACTGAAGCTTTCTTT,CASSGGGGNTEAFF
NA,TRBD1,TRBV10-2,14,TRBJ1-1,TGCGCCAGCAGAAGGGGGGACAGCGACACTGAAGCTTTCTTT,CASRRGDSDTEAFF
NA,TRBD2,TRBV9,16,TRBJ2-1,TGTGCCAGCAGCGTAGTTCCAGCGGGAGGTCGCAATGAGCAGTTCTTC,CASSVVPAGGRNEQFF
NA,TRBD2,TRBV7-2,15,TRBJ2-3,TGTGCCAGCAGCCTTTCGGCGGGAGTCACAGATACGCAGTATTTT,CASSLSAGVTDTQYF
NA,TRBD1,TRBV6-1,15,TRBJ2-1,TGTGCCAGCAGTTCCGGGACAGGGGGTTGGAATGAGCAGTTCTTC,CASSSGTGGWNEQFF
NA,TRBD2,TRBV7-8,16,TRBJ2-7,TGTGCCAGCAGCTTAGGGCTAGCGGGAGCGGGTTACGAGCAGTACTTC,CASSLGLAGAGYEQYF
NA,TRBD2,TRBV5-1,16,TRBJ2-2,TGCGCCAGCAGCCAACGGACTAGCGGGAGCGCCGGGGAGCTGTTTTTT,CASSQRTSGSAGELFF
NA,NA,TRBV6-5,12,TRBJ2-1,TGTGCCAGCAGTCTAATGGGGGGTCAGCAGTTCTTC,CASSLMGGQQFF
NA,NA,TRBV19,16,TRBJ2-5,TGTGCCAGTAGTATAGATCGGCAGGTCACGCAAGAGACCCAGTACTTC,CASSIDRQVTQETQYF
NA,NA,TRBV2,14,TRBJ1-2,TGTGCCAGCAGTGACAGGGTGGTTCCCTATGGCTACACCTTC,CASSDRVVPYGYTF
NA,TRBD1,TRBV7-8,16,TRBJ1-4,TGTGCCAGCAGCCATCGCCCGGGACAGGGGGCGGGAAAACTGTTTTTT,CASSHRPGQGAGKLFF
NA,TRBD2,TRBV27,16,TRBJ2-2,TGTGCCAGCAGTTTATCGGTAGCGGGCAACACCGGGGAGCTGTTTTTT,CASSLSVAGNTGELFF
NA,NA,TRBV28,14,TRBJ1-5,TGTGCCAGCAGTTTGCGCGGTAGCAATCAGCCCCAGCATTTT,CASSLRGSNQPQHF
few,NA,TRBV6-5,15,TRBJ2-2,TGTGCCAGCAGTTCCAACGCGGGGCCCACCGGGGAGCTGTTTTTT,CASSSNAGPTGELFF
NA,TRBD2,TRBV19,14,TRBJ2-1,TGTGCCAGTATCGGGACTAGCTCTCTAGGTGAGCAGTTCTTC,CASIGTSSLGEQFF
NA,NA,TRBV19,13,TRBJ1-5,TGTGCCAGTAGTTTGGACACCGATCAGCCCCAGCATTTT,CASSLDTDQPQHF
NA,NA,TRBV5-1,14,TRBJ1-1,TGCGCCAGCAGCTACTACACGAGGGAGATTGAAGCTTTCTTT,CASSYYTREIEAFF
once,TRBD1,TRBV4-1,16,TRBJ1-2,TGCGCCAGCAGCCAAGCTGGGACAGGGGCTATCTATGGCTACACCTTC,CASSQAGTGAIYGYTF
NA,TRBD1,TRBV7-6,16,TRBJ1-4,TGTGCCAGCAGCAGAACAGGGGGCAGAGGTAATGAAAAACTGTTTTTT,CASSRTGGRGNEKLFF
NA,TRBD1,TRBV7-2,15,TRBJ1-3,TGTGCCAGCAGCTTGCAGGGGGGCTCTGGAAACACCATATATTTT,CASSLQGGSGNTIYF
NA,TRBD1,TRBV6-5,13,TRBJ2-5,TGTGCCAGCTCCTACAGGGGTCAAGAGACCCAGTACTTC,CASSYRGQETQYF
NA,TRBD2,TRBV7-8,19,TRBJ2-2,TGTGCCAGCAGCCCAGCCGGCAAAACTAGCGGGAGTTTCACCGGGGAGCTGTTTTTT,CASSPAGKTSGSFTGELFF
NA,NA,TRBV6-5,15,TRBJ1-2,TGTGCCAGCAGTTCTCCCGGGGGGATAGGTAATCGCTACACCTTC,CASSSPGGIGNRYTF
NA,NA,TRBV30,13,TRBJ2-7,TGTGCCTGGAGTGTGTTACAGCACTACGAGCAGTACTTC,CAWSVLQHYEQYF
NA,TRBD2,TRBV19,16,TRBJ2-1,TGTGCCAGTACCGCCTTTGCGGGAGGGTCATACAATGAGCAGTTCTTC,CASTAFAGGSYNEQFF
NA,TRBD1,TRBV29-1,12,TRBJ1-1,TGCAGCGTTCGACAGGGCTACACTGAAGCTTTCTTT,CSVRQGYTEAFF
NA,TRBD2,TRBV11-2,15,TRBJ2-7,TGTGCCAGCAGCTTAGAGGCGGGAGGGTCCCACGAGCAGTACTTC,CASSLEAGGSHEQYF
few,NA,TRBV4-2,18,TRBJ2-6,TGTGCCAGCAGCCACCGACTAGGGACGGCGTCTGGGGCCAACGTCCTGACTTTC,CASSHRLGTASGANVLTF
few,TRBD2,TRBV19,15,TRBJ2-1,TGTGCCAGTAGTCCTCCGGGGGGGCTGGTTAATGAGCAGTTCTTC,CASSPPGGLVNEQFF
NA,NA,TRBV7-9,14,TRBJ1-1,TGTGCCAGCGTGTTTATGACAGGTGGGACTGAAGCTTTCTTT,CASVFMTGGTEAFF
once,TRBD1,TRBV27,15,TRBJ2-7,TGTGCCAGCAGTCCTACCCGACAGGGGGCGAGGGAGCAGTACTTC,CASSPTRQGAREQYF
NA,NA,TRBV20-1,11,TRBJ2-7,TGCAGTGCTAGAGATCAGGGCGAGCAGTACTTC,CSARDQGEQYF
NA,TRBD2,TRBV18,16,TRBJ2-1,TGTGCCAGCTCACCGACACTGGCTAGCGGGAGGGACGAGCAGTTCTTC,CASSPTLASGRDEQFF
NA,NA,TRBV5-1,17,TRBJ2-3,TGCGCCAGCAGCTTGGTTGTCACGGTTTTTGGCACAGATACGCAGTATTTT,CASSLVVTVFGTDTQYF
NA,TRBD1,TRBV29-1,17,TRBJ1-2,TGCAGCGTTGTGTGGGACAGGGGACGCGGAGCTAACTATGGCTACACCTTC,CSVVWDRGRGANYGYTF
NA,NA,TRBV19,15,TRBJ1-2,TGTGCCAGTAGTATAGCCTTCAGGGTGAACTATGGCTACACCTTC,CASSIAFRVNYGYTF
NA,NA,TRBV9,15,TRBJ2-7,TGTGCCAGCAGCGTAGGACAGGCAAGCTCCTACGAGCAGTACTTC,CASSVGQASSYEQYF
NA,NA,TRBV29-1,16,TRBJ2-1,TGCAGCGTGGATTTAGGGTGGGAGTCCACCTACAATGAGCAGTTCTTC,CSVDLGWESTYNEQFF